This T cell receptor beta chain was profiled in a study of blood T cell repertoires in COVID-19. Study summary: PBMCs, B-cell-depleted T cells, or T cells provided the cDNA or gDNA that made up the material.

Germline trimming cut 6 bases from V and 3 bases from J; bases unmatched to any gene: 8. The CDR3 has 14 amino acids. CDR1 is MNHEY, CDR2 SVGAGI, per germline. Authors' methods: Estimates of nucleated cell counts were drawn from the amplification of reference gene primers. Method: immunoSEQ multiplex PCR; TCRdb's copy keeps in-frame clones and lacks some. V, J and clone size were drawn from that table, and D and trimming were deduced from the DNA. Of 200,000 to 300,000 clones listed, about 80% were seen once; the top ten hold more than 2.5%. V and J are TRBV6-5 and TRBJ2-7; 7 bases align to TRBD1. The sample taken for sequencing was peripheral blood. This clonotype was obtained from a woman aged 80 or over with acute or convalescent COVID-19. DNA of the CDR3: TGTGCCAGCAGCTCCCAGACAGGGAGCTACGAGCAGTACTTC. Translated: CASSSQTGSYEQYF.